Below, 25 T cell receptor beta chains from the same sample are listed, as sequenced in a study of T cells in localized non-small cell lung cancer. The assay was immunoSEQ multiplex PCR, and TCRdb's table has in-frame clones only and misses some. The top ten hold about 16% of the sample, which has 25,000 to 35,000 clones, roughly 77% seen once. This specimen was peripheral blood, taken before any cancer treatment. These TCRs come from a male donor older than 55 with stage III squamous cell lung carcinoma.

The chain combines TRBV4-3 with TRBJ1-5; maybe TRBD1 (5 bases). Trimming cost V 0 bases and J 6 bases, with 9 bases left between them. This CDR3 contains 14 residues. From germline, CDR1 is LGHNA and CDR2 YSLEER. This chain's CDR3 is CASSQDRTLQPQHF. CDR3 nucleotide sequence: TGCGCCAGCAGCCAAGATAGGACACTTCAGCCCCAGCATTTT.

The genes are TRBV19 and TRBJ2-5; 7 positions agree with TRBD2. The CDR3 extends over 14 amino acids. Trimming removed 10 bases from V and 7 bases from J; junction bases left unmatched: 15. Germline V gene data show CDR1 as LNHDA and CDR2 as SQIVND (reference sequence). The CDR3 sequence: CATQGDYPKGTQYF. For the CDR3, the DNA is TGTGCCACCCAAGGGGACTATCCCAAAGGGACCCAGTACTTC.

The chain uses TRBV7-2 and TRBJ1-5; no firm D call. Germline-derived CDR1 and CDR2 are SGHTA and FQGNSA. The CDR3 is 15 amino acids. Trimming pared 3 bases from V and 4 bases from J, leaving 13 bases between. CDR3 DNA: TGTGCCAGCAGCTTCTCACCGAACCCAAATCAGCCCCAGCATTTT. Its translation is CASSFSPNPNQPQHF.

This sequence joins TRBV2 and TRBJ1-4; TRBD1 agrees at 7 bases. V shed 4 bases and J 8 bases; nucleotides not matched to a gene: 10. CDR3 length: 15 amino acids. From germline, CDR1 is SNHLY and CDR2 FYNNEI. The CDR3 DNA sequence: TGTGCCAGCAGTGGGGCAGGGGGGCCCGAGGAAAAACTGTTTTTT. It yields the protein CASSGAGGPEEKLFF. Variable domain in full (rest from reference TRBV2 and TRBJ1-4): EPEVTQTPSHQVTQMGQEVILRCVPISNHLYFYWYRQILGQKVEFLVSFYNNEISEKSEIFDDQFSVERPDGSNFTLKIRSTKLEDSAMYFCASSGAGGPEEKLFFGSGTQLSVL.

The chain couples TRBV9 to TRBJ2-7; 11 nucleotides match TRBD2. The CDR3 extends over 15 amino acids. V trimming: 0 bases; J trimming: 2 bases; junction bases outside the gene matches: 1. Germline V gene data show CDR1 as SGDLS and CDR2 as YYNGEE. CDR3 region: CASSVVAGGTYEQYF. CDR3 coding DNA: TGTGCCAGCAGCGTAGTAGCGGGAGGGACCTACGAGCAGTACTTC.

The genes are TRBV4-3 and TRBJ2-3; D gene unclear. Germline V gene lookup returns CDR1 LGHNA and CDR2 YSLEER. This CDR3 contains 17 residues. V lost 0 bases and J 1 base, leaving 14 bases between the germline ends. CDR3 loop: CASSQDLARSGTDTQYF. The CDR3 nucleotides are TGCGCCAGCAGCCAAGATTTGGCCAGATCGGGCACAGATACGCAGTATTTT.

The chain uses TRBV6-4 and TRBJ2-3, with 8 bases that match TRBD2. The CDR3 covers 13 residues. Germline lookup yields CDR1 MRHNA and CDR2 SNTAGT. The V gene end was trimmed by 6 bases and the J gene end by 5 bases; junction bases not matched to a gene: 4. The CDR3 DNA is TGTGCCAGCAGCGGGGGGGGTGGAGATACGCAGTATTTT. Translating it yields CASSGGGGDTQYF.

This clone was observed a handful of times. V gene TRBV5-8 combines with J gene TRBJ1-5; TRBD1 matches at 7 bases. The CDR3 contains 17 residues. Per germline, CDR1 SGHTS and CDR2 YDEGEE. With 1 base clipped from V and 4 bases from J, the junction kept 11 bases outside the gene matches. The CDR3 here is CASSLRLTGPGNQPQHF. CDR3 coding DNA: TGTGCCAGCAGCTTGCGGCTGACAGGGCCAGGTAATCAGCCCCAGCATTTT.

This clone occurred once. V is TRBV20-1 and J is TRBJ2-1; 10 bases are shared with TRBD1. The V gene end was trimmed by 2 bases and the J gene end by 13 bases; junction bases not matched to a gene: 2. Per the germline V gene, CDR1 is DFQATT and CDR2 is SNEGSKA (reference sequence). This CDR3 spans 11 amino acids. The CDR3 region is CSARRTGGQFF. The CDR3 DNA follows: TGCAGTGCTAGACGGACAGGGGGACAGTTCTTC.

CDR3 residues: CASSVVGRGKLFF. CDR3 bases: TGTGCCAGCAGCGTAGTGGGCCGAGGAAAACTGTTTTTT. The chain couples TRBV9 to TRBJ1-4; D is ambiguous. Germline assignment: CDR1 SGDLS and CDR2 YYNGEE. CDR3 length: 13 amino acids. V lost 0 bases to trimming and J lost 10 bases, with 10 bases between them.

This clone was recorded once. The CDR3 bases are TGTGCCAGCAGCCCCCAGGAGGGGAACACTGAAGCTTTCTTT. Translated, it gives CASSPQEGNTEAFF. The rearrangement joins TRBV11-2 to TRBJ1-1; D gene ambiguous. There are 14 residues in the CDR3. Germline CDR1 and CDR2: SGHAT and FQNNGV. Trimming cost V 5 bases and J 1 base, with 11 bases left between them.

V usage is TRBV6-6 and J usage is TRBJ1-2; D unresolved. The CDR3 is made up of 13 amino acids. Germline V gene lookup returns CDR1 MNHNY and CDR2 SVGAGI (reference sequence). The V end was cut by 9 bases, the J end by 4 bases, with 15 bases between. The CDR3: CARELATTYGYTF. The CDR3 bases are TGTGCCAGAGAGCTTGCGACTACCTATGGCTACACCTTC.

The chain is built from TRBV19 and TRBJ1-2; TRBD1 matches at 8 bases. Trimming cost V 4 bases and J 0 bases; bases outside gene matches: 7. The germline V gene encodes CDR1 LNHDA and CDR2 SQIVND (reference sequence). The CDR3 is made up of 16 amino acids. The CDR3 protein is CASSRSTGVTNYGYTF. CDR3 nucleotides: TGTGCCAGTAGTAGATCGACAGGGGTCACTAACTATGGCTACACCTTC.

The chain joins TRBV5-1 to TRBJ2-5, with a tentative D call TRBD1 (6 bases). Between the trimmed V and J ends, which lost 0 bases and 5 bases, there was a span of 14 bases. CDR3 length equals 15 residues. Per germline, CDR1 SGHRS and CDR2 YFSETQ. CDR3 DNA sequence: TGCGCCAGCAGCTTGGTACAGGGCGTGGGTGAGACCCAGTACTTC. Its translation is CASSLVQGVGETQYF.

The chain couples TRBV28 to TRBJ1-3; 11 bases fit TRBD1. CDR1 is MDHEN, CDR2 SYDVKM, per germline. This CDR3 contains 17 residues. With 5 bases clipped from V and 4 bases from J, the junction kept 10 bases outside the gene matches. CDR3 DNA sequence: TGTGCCAGCAGTCTCATCCCGGGACAGGGGGGAGGAAACACCATATATTTT. It specifies CASSLIPGQGGGNTIYF.

This clone was seen only once. The chain combines TRBV15 with TRBJ1-3; a possible D gene is TRBD1 (6 bases). The CDR3 sequence is 17 residues long. V shed 0 bases and J shed 0 bases, with 12 bases lying between them. The germline CDR1 and CDR2 sequences are LNHNV and YYDKDF (reference sequence). The CDR3 nucleotides read TGTGCCACCAGCAGAGATCTTTGGGGGGCCTCTGGAAACACCATATATTTT. Protein: CATSRDLWGASGNTIYF.

The chain joins TRBV19 to TRBJ2-3, with 8 nucleotides matching TRBD1. The CDR3 is 13 residues long. Germline loops: CDR1 LNHDA, CDR2 SQIVND (reference sequence). Trimming removed 9 bases from V and 5 bases from J; junction bases left unmatched: 7. CDR3 in amino acids: CARTSGGIDTQYF. In DNA form, the CDR3 reads TGTGCCAGAACCTCAGGGGGCATAGATACGCAGTATTTT.

This chain joins TRBV19 and TRBJ2-7; 10 bases map to TRBD1. Germline V CDR1 and CDR2: LNHDA, SQIVND (reference sequence). V was pared by 3 bases and J by 3 bases, with 5 bases of the junction left unmatched. CDR3 length: 15 residues. The CDR3 loop is CASSIFGQGDYEQYF. CDR3 nucleotides: TGTGCCAGTAGTATTTTCGGACAGGGGGACTACGAGCAGTACTTC.

Notes on this clone: The same CDR3 can be traced to other DNA sequences in this sample. Here the CDR3 DNA reads TGCAGCGTTGGAGCAGTTCTAAGCACAGATACGCAGTATTTT. This sequence encodes CSVGAVLSTDTQYF. The chain employs TRBV29-1 and TRBJ2-3; D remains ambiguous. The CDR3 loop spans 14 amino acids. From germline, CDR1 is SQVTM and CDR2 ANQGSEA. Trimming removed 4 bases from V and 0 bases from J, with 11 bases in between.

This clone was seen a handful of times. This chain links TRBV13 with TRBJ1-6; the D gene is possibly TRBD1 (6 bases). Trimming removed 2 bases from V and 10 bases from J, with 15 bases in between. CDR1 and CDR2 from the germline V gene are PRHDT and FYEKMQ (reference sequence). The CDR3 has 15 amino acids. The chain's CDR3 is CASSLISGAQSPLHF. The CDR3 DNA reads as TGTGCCAGCAGCTTAATATCAGGGGCTCAGTCACCCCTCCACTTT.

This sequence joins TRBV27 and TRBJ1-1; no definite D call. With 8 bases removed from V and 2 bases from J, the gap between germline ends came to 12 bases. The germline gives CDR1 MNHEY, CDR2 SMNVEV (reference sequence). The CDR3 runs to 13 residues. CDR3 nucleotide sequence: TGTGCCAGCTCGGGCGACTTTAACACTGAAGCTTTCTTT. It translates to CASSGDFNTEAFF.

This clone has just a few counts. V usage is TRBV2 and J usage is TRBJ2-7, with D possibly TRBD1 on 5 matching bases. Germline loops: CDR1 SNHLY, CDR2 FYNNEI. There are 14 residues in the CDR3. The V and J ends lost 6 bases and 2 bases respectively, with 14 bases between them. CDR3 sequence reads: CASRSTVGTYEQYF. The DNA of the CDR3 is TGTGCCAGCAGGTCGACAGTGGGCACCTACGAGCAGTACTTC.

This clone was seen only a few times. V and J are TRBV7-9 and TRBJ1-5; D gene unclear. CDR3 length equals 13 residues. The ends were cut back, 8 bases at V and 1 base at J, with 9 bases in the middle. CDR1 is SEHNR, CDR2 FQNEAQ, per germline (reference sequence). CDR3 amino acids: CASAPVSNQPQHF. The CDR3, as DNA: TGTGCCAGCGCCCCCGTGAGCAATCAGCCCCAGCATTTT.

V usage is TRBV5-1 and J usage is TRBJ2-1, with 9 bases matching TRBD1. The CDR3 loop spans 17 amino acids. The ends lost 0 bases at V and 1 base at J; junction bases unmatched: 5. Germline CDR1 and CDR2: SGHRS and YFSETQ. Here the CDR3 DNA reads TGCGCCAGCAGCTTGGTACAGGGGGCGGGTTCCTACAATGAGCAGTTCTTC. Its translation: CASSLVQGAGSYNEQFF.

As DNA, the CDR3 is TGTGCCAGCAGTTGGGAGGGGTCGGGTGCTTTCTTT. Translation gives CASSWEGSGAFF. The gene calls are TRBV25-1 and TRBJ1-1, with D possibly being TRBD1 (5 bases). Germline values: CDR1 MGHDK, CDR2 SYGVNS. The CDR3 loop spans 12 amino acids. Between the trimmed V and J ends, which lost 5 bases and 11 bases, there was a span of 15 bases.